Following are 14 T cell receptor beta chains from one sample sequenced in a study of CD4 T cells in relation to SARS-CoV-2 and coronaviruses. CD4+ T cells from unexposed donors were obtained before the COVID-19 pandemic (2011-2018). CD4+ T cells were isolated from the cells after around eleven days of culture. These receptors' targets are unknown. Measured with immunoSEQ multiplex PCR; TCRdb has only the in-frame clones, and not every one. The data hold 20,000 to 30,000 clones, with roughly 71% observed a single time. Input material: CD4+ T cells from PBMCs, cultured in vitro. These receptors all stem from a human donor in good health.

The chain couples TRBV19 to TRBJ2-2; TRBD1 agrees at 7 bases. This CDR3 contains 15 residues. Germline V gene sequence: CDR1 LNHDA, CDR2 SQIVND (reference sequence). J gave up 5 bases and V 7 bases, and 10 bases lay outside the gene matches. The CDR3 sequence: CASTFLQGITGELFF. The CDR3 DNA follows: TGTGCCAGTACTTTCTTACAGGGGATTACCGGGGAGCTGTTTTTT.

This clone is a singleton in its sample. The V call is TRBV6-2 or TRBV6-3, the J call TRBJ2-2, with D uncertain. The CDR3 is made up of 13 amino acids. The V end was cut by 2 bases, the J end by 7 bases, with 8 bases between. Per the germline V gene, CDR1 is MNHEY and CDR2 is SVGEGT. CDR3 residues: CASSYRYNGELFF. CDR3 nucleotides: TGTGCCAGCAGTTACCGCTATAACGGGGAGCTGTTTTTT.

CDR3 DNA: TGTGCCAGCAGTGGAGACAGGGCCAAGGCCTACGAGCAGTACTTC. Translated: CASSGDRAKAYEQYF. The chain employs TRBV2 and TRBJ2-7; 7 bases agree with TRBD1. Germline V gene sequence: CDR1 SNHLY, CDR2 FYNNEI. Trimming at V came to 4 bases and at J to 2 bases, leaving 8 bases not matched to a gene. This CDR3 region has 15 residues.

The chain carries TRBV5-1 and TRBJ2-7; no firm D call. Trimming stripped 0 bases from V and 0 bases from J, with 4 bases between. Germline CDR1 SGHRS, CDR2 YFSETQ. This CDR3 has 13 amino acids. The CDR3 bases are TGCGCCAGCAGCTTGGTTGGCTCCTACGAGCAGTACTTC. It encodes CASSLVGSYEQYF.

This chain connects TRBV5-1 to TRBJ2-1; TRBD2 agrees at 10 bases. This CDR3 region has 15 residues. V was clipped by 4 bases and J by 6 bases; unmatched bases: 7. Germline CDR1 SGHRS, CDR2 YFSETQ. DNA for the CDR3: TGCGCCAGCAGCGATCTAGCGGGAGAAGGCAATGAGCAGTTCTTC. Encoded protein: CASSDLAGEGNEQFF.

The chain combines TRBV6-5 with TRBJ1-4; TRBD1 aligns across 9 bases. CDR3 length: 14 amino acids. With 4 bases clipped from V and 8 bases from J, the junction kept 5 bases outside the gene matches. Germline values: CDR1 MNHEY, CDR2 SVGAGI. CDR3 in amino acids: CASSSDRGGEKLFF. The CDR3 nucleotides are TGTGCCAGCAGTTCGGACAGGGGAGGCGAAAAACTGTTTTTT.

The CDR3 loop reads CASSQDPGGYTF. CDR3 sequence (DNA): TGCGCCAGCAGCCAAGACCCTGGAGGCTACACCTTC. The V call is TRBV4-3, the J call TRBJ1-2; D unclear. Germline V lookup: CDR1 LGHNA, CDR2 YSLEER. CDR3 length: 12 residues. The ends were cut back, 0 bases at V and 8 bases at J, with 7 bases in the middle.

V and J are TRBV29-1 and TRBJ2-3; possibly TRBD1 for D (6 bases). Trimming shortened V by 3 bases and J by 6 bases, and 19 bases separated the two germline ends. CDR1 and CDR2 (germline): SQVTM, ANQGSEA. The CDR3 sequence is 15 residues long. CDR3 sequence reads: CSVDSSGQPGDTQYF. In DNA form, the CDR3 reads TGCAGCGTTGACTCCTCCGGACAGCCAGGCGATACGCAGTATTTT.

The chain employs TRBV18 and TRBJ1-4; a possible D gene is TRBD1 (5 bases). In germline, CDR1 is KGHSH, CDR2 LQKENI. V was shortened by 4 bases and J by 8 bases, with 8 bases between the two germline ends. The CDR3 totals 12 residues. The CDR3 sequence: CASSRGREKLFF. CDR3 nucleotide sequence: TGTGCCAGCTCACGGGGACGAGAAAAACTGTTTTTT.

This clone was seen only once. The V call is TRBV7-8, the J call TRBJ1-1, with 7 bases aligning to TRBD1. This CDR3 region has 13 residues. The germline CDR1 and CDR2 sequences are SGHVS and FQNEAQ. The V gene end was trimmed by 4 bases and the J gene end by 7 bases; junction bases not matched to a gene: 6. The CDR3: CASSSGQALEAFF. In nucleotides, the CDR3 is TGTGCCAGCAGCTCCGGACAGGCCCTTGAAGCTTTCTTT.

The CDR3 nucleotides are TGTGCCAGCAGCCAACTAGGCAACACCGGGGAGCTGTTTTTT. Its translation: CASSQLGNTGELFF. The rearrangement joins TRBV7-2 to TRBJ2-2; tentatively, D is TRBD2 (5 bases). The V gene's germline CDR1 is SGHTA and CDR2 FQGNSA. The CDR3 contains 14 residues. The V end lost 5 bases, the J end lost 2 bases, and 9 bases lay between the germline ends.

This rearrangement joins TRBV24-1 to TRBJ1-2; unclear D gene. Germline CDR1 is KGHDR and CDR2 is SFDVKD. There are 13 residues in the CDR3. Trimming removed 4 bases at V and 13 bases at J, with 18 bases between. DNA for the CDR3: TGTGCCACCAGTGACGCCGAATGGGAGGGCCTCACCTTC. This translates into CATSDAEWEGLTF.

This chain connects TRBV7-9 to TRBJ2-7, with 9 nucleotides matching TRBD1. This CDR3 contains 13 residues. V gave up 5 bases and J gave up 9 bases; unmatched junction bases: 8. Germline values: CDR1 SEHNR, CDR2 FQNEAQ (reference sequence). The CDR3 DNA reads as TGTGCCAGCAGCAAGGACAGGGGATTAGGGCAGTACTTC. It is translated as CASSKDRGLGQYF.

The chain carries TRBV18 and TRBJ2-7; D is tentatively TRBD1 or TRBD2 (6 bases each). The CDR3 is 16 amino acids. Germline V gene data show CDR1 as KGHSH and CDR2 as LQKENI. Trimming took 2 bases from V and 6 from J, leaving 20 bases between them. This CDR3 is CASSPVGGSRLGEQYF. CDR3 in DNA: TGTGCCAGCTCACCAGTGGGGGGCTCTCGTCTTGGCGAGCAGTACTTC.